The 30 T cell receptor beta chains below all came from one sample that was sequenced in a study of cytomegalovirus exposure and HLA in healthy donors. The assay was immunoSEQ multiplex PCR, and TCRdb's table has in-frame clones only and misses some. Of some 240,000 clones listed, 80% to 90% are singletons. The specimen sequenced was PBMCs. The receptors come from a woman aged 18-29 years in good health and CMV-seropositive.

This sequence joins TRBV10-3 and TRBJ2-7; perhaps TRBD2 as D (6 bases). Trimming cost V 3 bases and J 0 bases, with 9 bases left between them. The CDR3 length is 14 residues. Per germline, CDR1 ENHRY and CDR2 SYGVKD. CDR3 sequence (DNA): TGTGCCATCAGTGATGGGACTGACTCCTACGAGCAGTACTTC. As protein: CAISDGTDSYEQYF.

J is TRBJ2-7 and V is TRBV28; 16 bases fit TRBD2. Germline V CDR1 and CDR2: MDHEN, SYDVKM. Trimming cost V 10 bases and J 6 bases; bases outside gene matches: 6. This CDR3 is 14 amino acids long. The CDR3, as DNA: TGTGCCACCGGGACTAGCGGGAGGGTTACCGAGCAGTACTTC. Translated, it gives CATGTSGRVTEQYF. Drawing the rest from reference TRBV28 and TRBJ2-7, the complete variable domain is DVKVTQSSRYLVKRTGEKVFLECVQDMDHENMFWYRQDPGLGLRLIYFSYDVKMKEKGDIPEGYSVSREKKERFSLILESASTNQTSMYLCATGTSGRVTEQYFGPGTRLTVT.

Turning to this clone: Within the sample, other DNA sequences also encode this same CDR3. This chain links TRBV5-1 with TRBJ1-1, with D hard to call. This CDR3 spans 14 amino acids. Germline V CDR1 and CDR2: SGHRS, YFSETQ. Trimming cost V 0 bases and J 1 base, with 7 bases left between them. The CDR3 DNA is TGCGCCAGCAGCTTGGGGGCCCGGAACACTGAAGCTTTCTTT. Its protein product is CASSLGARNTEAFF. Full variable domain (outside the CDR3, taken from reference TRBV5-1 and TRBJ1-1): KAGVTQTPRYLIKTRGQQVTLSCSPISGHRSVSWYQQTPGQGLQFLFEYFSETQRNKGNFPGRFSGRQFSNSRSEMNVSTLELGDSALYLCASSLGARNTEAFFGQGTRLTVV.

The CDR3 reads CASSLGAGGEAFF. The CDR3 region has the DNA TGCGCCAGCAGCTTGGGAGCAGGGGGAGAAGCTTTCTTT. The rearrangement uses TRBV5-1 and TRBJ1-1; 7 nucleotides agree with TRBD1. The CDR3 sequence is 13 residues long. V lost 0 bases to trimming and J lost 8 bases; unmatched junction nucleotides: 4. From germline, CDR1 is SGHRS and CDR2 YFSETQ.

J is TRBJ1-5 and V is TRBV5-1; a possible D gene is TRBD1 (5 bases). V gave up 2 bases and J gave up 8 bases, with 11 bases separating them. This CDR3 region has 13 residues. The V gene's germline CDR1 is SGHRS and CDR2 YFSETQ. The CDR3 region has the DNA TGCGCCAGCAGCTTCGAAGGGGTTGAGCCCCAGCATTTT. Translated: CASSFEGVEPQHF.

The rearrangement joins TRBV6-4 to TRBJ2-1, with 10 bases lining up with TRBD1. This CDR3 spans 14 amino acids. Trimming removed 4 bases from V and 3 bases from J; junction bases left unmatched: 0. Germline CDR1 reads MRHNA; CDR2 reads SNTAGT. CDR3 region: CASSGTGGYNEQFF. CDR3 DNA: TGTGCCAGCAGTGGGACAGGGGGCTACAATGAGCAGTTCTTC.

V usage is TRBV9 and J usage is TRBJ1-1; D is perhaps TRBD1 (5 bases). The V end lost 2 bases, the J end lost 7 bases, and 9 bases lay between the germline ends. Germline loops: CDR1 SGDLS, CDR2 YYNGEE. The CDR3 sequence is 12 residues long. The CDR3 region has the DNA TGTGCCAGCAGCGTTTATCAGGGTGAAGCTTTCTTT. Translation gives CASSVYQGEAFF. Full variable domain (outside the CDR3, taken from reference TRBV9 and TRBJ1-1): DSGVTQTPKHLITATGQRVTLRCSPRSGDLSVYWYQQSLDQGLQFLIQYYNGEERAKGNILERFSAQQFPDLHSELNLSSLELGDSALYFCASSVYQGEAFFGQGTRLTVV.

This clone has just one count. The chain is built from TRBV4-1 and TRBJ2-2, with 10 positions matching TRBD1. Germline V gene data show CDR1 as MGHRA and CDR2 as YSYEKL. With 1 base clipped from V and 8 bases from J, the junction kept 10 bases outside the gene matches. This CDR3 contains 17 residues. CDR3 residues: CASSQVEKRQGAGELFF. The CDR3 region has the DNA TGCGCCAGCAGCCAAGTAGAGAAGCGACAGGGGGCAGGGGAGCTGTTTTTT.

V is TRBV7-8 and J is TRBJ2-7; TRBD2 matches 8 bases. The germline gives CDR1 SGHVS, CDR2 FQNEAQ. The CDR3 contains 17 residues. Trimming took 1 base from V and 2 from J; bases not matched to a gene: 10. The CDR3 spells CASSLELWPGGPYEQYF. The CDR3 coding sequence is TGTGCCAGCAGCTTAGAGTTGTGGCCGGGAGGGCCCTACGAGCAGTACTTC.

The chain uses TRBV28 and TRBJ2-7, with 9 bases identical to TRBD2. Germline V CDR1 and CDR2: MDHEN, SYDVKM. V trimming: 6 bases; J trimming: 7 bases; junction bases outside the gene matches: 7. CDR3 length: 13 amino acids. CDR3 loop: CASRLAGAGEQYF. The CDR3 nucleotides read TGTGCCAGCAGGTTAGCGGGAGCGGGGGAGCAGTACTTC.

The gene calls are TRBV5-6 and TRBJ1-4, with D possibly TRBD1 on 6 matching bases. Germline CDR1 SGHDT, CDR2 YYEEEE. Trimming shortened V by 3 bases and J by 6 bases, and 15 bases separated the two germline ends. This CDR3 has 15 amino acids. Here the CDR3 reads CASSSEQGIYEKLFF. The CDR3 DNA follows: TGTGCCAGCAGCTCGGAACAGGGTATTTATGAAAAACTGTTTTTT.

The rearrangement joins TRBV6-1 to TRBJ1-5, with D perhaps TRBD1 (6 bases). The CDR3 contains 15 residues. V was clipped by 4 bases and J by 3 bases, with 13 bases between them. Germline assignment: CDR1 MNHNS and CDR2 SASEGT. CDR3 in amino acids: CASSAPAGANQPQHF. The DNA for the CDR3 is TGTGCCAGCAGTGCCCCAGCAGGGGCCAATCAGCCCCAGCATTTT.

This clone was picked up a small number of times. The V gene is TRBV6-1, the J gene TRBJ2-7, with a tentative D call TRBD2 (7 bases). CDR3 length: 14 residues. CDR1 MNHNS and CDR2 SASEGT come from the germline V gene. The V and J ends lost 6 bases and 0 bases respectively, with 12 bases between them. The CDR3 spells CASRGGGSSYEQYF. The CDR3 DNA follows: TGTGCCAGCAGGGGAGGGGGAAGCTCCTACGAGCAGTACTTC.

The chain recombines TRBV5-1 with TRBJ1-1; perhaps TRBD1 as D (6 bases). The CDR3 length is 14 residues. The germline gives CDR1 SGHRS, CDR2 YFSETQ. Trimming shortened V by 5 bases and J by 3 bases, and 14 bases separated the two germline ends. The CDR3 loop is CASRLQGQDTEAFF. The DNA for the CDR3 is TGCGCCAGCAGACTGCAGGGGCAGGACACTGAAGCTTTCTTT.

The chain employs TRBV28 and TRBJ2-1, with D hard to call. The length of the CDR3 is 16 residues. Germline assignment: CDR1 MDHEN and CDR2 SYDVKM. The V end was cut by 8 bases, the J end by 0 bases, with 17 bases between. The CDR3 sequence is CASFGPLADSYNEQFF. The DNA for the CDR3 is TGTGCCAGCTTTGGCCCGTTGGCGGACTCCTACAATGAGCAGTTCTTC.

The CDR3 region is CASSLVTGGYNEQFF. The CDR3 coding sequence is TGTGCCAGCAGCTTAGTGACAGGGGGATACAATGAGCAGTTCTTC. This chain links TRBV7-9 with TRBJ2-1; 9 positions match TRBD1. Germline V CDR1 and CDR2: SEHNR, FQNEAQ (reference sequence). Unmatched junction bases numbered 2, after V lost 1 base and J lost 4 bases. The CDR3 is 15 residues long.

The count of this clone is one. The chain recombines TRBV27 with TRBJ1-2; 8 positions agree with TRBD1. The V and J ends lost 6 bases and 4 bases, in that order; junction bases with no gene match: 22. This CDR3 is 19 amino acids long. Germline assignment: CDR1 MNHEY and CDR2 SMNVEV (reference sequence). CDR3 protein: CASRRVRGWDRRETYGYTF. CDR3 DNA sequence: TGTGCCAGCAGGAGAGTTAGGGGGTGGGACAGGCGAGAAACCTATGGCTACACCTTC.

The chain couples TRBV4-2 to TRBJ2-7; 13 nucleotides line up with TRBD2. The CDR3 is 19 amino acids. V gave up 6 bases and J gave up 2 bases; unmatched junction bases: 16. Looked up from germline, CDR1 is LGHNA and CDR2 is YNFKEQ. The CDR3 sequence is CASSRFGTSGALGAYEQYF. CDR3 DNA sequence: TGTGCCAGCAGTAGGTTCGGGACTAGCGGGGCCCTTGGGGCCTACGAGCAGTACTTC.

The CDR3 region is CASSLIRDFGEEQFF. The CDR3 bases are TGTGCCAGCAGCCTCATAAGGGACTTCGGAGAGGAGCAGTTCTTC. The V and J genes are TRBV27 and TRBJ2-1, with a tentative D call TRBD2 (6 bases). The V gene's germline CDR1 is MNHEY and CDR2 SMNVEV (reference sequence). Trimming took off 6 bases at V and 10 bases at J, with 22 bases between the two ends. CDR3 length equals 15 residues.

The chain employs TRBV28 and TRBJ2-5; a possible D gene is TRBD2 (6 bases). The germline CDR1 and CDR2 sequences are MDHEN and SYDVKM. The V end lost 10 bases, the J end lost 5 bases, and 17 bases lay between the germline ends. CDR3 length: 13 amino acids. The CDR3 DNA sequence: TGTGCCATCCTGGGGGAGGACGGGGAGACCCAGTACTTC. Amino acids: CAILGEDGETQYF. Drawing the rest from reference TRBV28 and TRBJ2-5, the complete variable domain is DVKVTQSSRYLVKRTGEKVFLECVQDMDHENMFWYRQDPGLGLRLIYFSYDVKMKEKGDIPEGYSVSREKKERFSLILESASTNQTSMYLCAILGEDGETQYFGPGTRLLVL.

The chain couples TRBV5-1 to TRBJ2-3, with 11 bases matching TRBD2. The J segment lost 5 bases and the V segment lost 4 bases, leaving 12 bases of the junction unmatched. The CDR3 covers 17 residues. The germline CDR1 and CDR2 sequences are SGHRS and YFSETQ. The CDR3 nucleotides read TGCGCCAGCAGCGACATCCATAGCGGGAGGGCCAAAGATACGCAGTATTTT. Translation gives CASSDIHSGRAKDTQYF.

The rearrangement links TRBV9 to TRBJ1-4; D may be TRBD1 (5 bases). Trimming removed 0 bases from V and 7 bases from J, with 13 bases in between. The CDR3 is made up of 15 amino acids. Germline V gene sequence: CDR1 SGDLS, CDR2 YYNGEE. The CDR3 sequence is CASSVATGYSEKLFF. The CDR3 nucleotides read TGTGCCAGCAGCGTAGCTACAGGTTATAGTGAAAAACTGTTTTTT.

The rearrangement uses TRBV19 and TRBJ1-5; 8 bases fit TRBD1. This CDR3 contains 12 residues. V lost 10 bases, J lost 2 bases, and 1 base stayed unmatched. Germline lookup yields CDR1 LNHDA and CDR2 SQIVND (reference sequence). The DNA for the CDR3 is TGTGCCACCAGGGGGCGCAATCAGCCCCAGCATTTT. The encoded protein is CATRGRNQPQHF.

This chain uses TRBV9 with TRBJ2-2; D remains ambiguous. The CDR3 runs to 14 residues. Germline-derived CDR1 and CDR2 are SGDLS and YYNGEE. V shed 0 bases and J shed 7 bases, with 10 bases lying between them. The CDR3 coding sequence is TGTGCCAGCAGCGTAGAGGTACAGATCGGGGAGCTGTTTTTT. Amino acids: CASSVEVQIGELFF.

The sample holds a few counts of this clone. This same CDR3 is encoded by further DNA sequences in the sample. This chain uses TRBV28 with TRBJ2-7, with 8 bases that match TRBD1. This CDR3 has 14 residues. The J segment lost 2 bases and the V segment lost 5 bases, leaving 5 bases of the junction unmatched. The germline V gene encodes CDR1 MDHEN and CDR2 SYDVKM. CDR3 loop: CASSAPGQAYEQYF. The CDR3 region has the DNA TGTGCCAGCAGTGCCCCGGGACAGGCCTACGAGCAGTACTTC.

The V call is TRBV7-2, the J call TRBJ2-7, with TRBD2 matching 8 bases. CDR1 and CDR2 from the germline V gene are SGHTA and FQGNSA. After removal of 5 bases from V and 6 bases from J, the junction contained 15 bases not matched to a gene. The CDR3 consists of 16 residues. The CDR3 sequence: CASSASSGFYSGEQYF. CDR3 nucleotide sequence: TGTGCCAGCAGCGCATCTAGCGGGTTTTATTCTGGCGAGCAGTACTTC.

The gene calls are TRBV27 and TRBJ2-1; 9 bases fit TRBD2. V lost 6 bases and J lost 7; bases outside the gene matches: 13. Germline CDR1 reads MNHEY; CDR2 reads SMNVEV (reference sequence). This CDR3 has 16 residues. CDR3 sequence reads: CASSLPSSGVLNEQFF. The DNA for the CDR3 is TGTGCCAGCAGCCTCCCATCTAGCGGGGTACTGAATGAGCAGTTCTTC.

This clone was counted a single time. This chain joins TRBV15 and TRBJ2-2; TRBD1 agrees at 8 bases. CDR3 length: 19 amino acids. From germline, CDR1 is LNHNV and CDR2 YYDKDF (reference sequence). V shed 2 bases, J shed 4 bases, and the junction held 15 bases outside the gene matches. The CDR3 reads CATSRSTVLGQVGTGELFF. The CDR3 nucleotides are TGTGCCACCAGCAGAAGCACGGTTCTGGGACAGGTTGGCACCGGGGAGCTGTTTTTT.

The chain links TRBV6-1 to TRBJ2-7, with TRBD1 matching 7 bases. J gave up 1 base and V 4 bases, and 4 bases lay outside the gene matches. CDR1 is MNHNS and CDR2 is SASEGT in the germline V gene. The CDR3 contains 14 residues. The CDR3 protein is CASSVGQESYEQYF. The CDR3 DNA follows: TGTGCCAGCAGTGTCGGACAGGAGTCCTACGAGCAGTACTTC.

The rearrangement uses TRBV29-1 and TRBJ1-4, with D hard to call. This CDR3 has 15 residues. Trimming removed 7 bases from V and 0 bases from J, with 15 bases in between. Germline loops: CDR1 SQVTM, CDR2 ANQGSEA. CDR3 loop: CSALSAGATNEKLFF. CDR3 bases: TGCAGCGCCCTTTCCGCCGGGGCAACTAATGAAAAACTGTTTTTT.